The 9 T cell receptor beta chains below were found in one sample sequenced in a study of T cells in tuberculosis. TCRdb's copy holds only in-frame clones and misses some; the assay was immunoSEQ multiplex PCR. The sample shows tens of thousands of clones, roughly 97% of them seen only once. Sequencing was carried out using PBMCs. The receptor source for this set is a donor aged 10-35 years with latent tuberculosis or without tuberculosis infection.

The chain uses TRBV10-1 and TRBJ2-3; D not certain. The CDR3 runs 12 residues. Germline V gene sequence: CDR1 WNHNN, CDR2 SYGVQD (reference sequence). V lost 0 bases, J lost 6 bases, and 4 bases lay in between. The CDR3 protein is CASSESGDTQYF. CDR3 DNA: TGCGCCAGCAGTGAGTCGGGCGATACGCAGTATTTT.

The chain recombines TRBV28 with TRBJ2-1; 7 bases are a match to TRBD1. Losses at the gene ends were 10 bases for V and 2 bases for J; bases not matched to a gene: 14. This CDR3 is 16 amino acids long. Per germline, CDR1 MDHEN and CDR2 SYDVKM. DNA of the CDR3: TGTGCCACCACAGGGGAAGGGTTTAGGACCTACAATGAGCAGTTCTTC. Translating gives CATTGEGFRTYNEQFF.

The V and J genes are TRBV4-1 and TRBJ2-3; 10 nucleotides align to TRBD2. V lost 5 bases and J lost 6; bases outside the gene matches: 8. The CDR3 covers 15 residues. The germline gives CDR1 MGHRA, CDR2 YSYEKL. The CDR3 region is CASSTSGGASDTQYF. The CDR3 nucleotides read TGCGCCAGCAGCACCAGCGGGGGGGCATCTGATACGCAGTATTTT.

The chain carries TRBV4-1 and TRBJ2-6, with D unclear. Per the germline V gene, CDR1 is MGHRA and CDR2 is YSYEKL. Trimming stripped 2 bases from V and 2 bases from J, with 10 bases between. This CDR3 has 16 residues. CDR3 coding DNA: TGCGCCAGCAGCCAAAGACATTTCGCTGGGGCCAACGTCCTGACTTTC. Translated, it gives CASSQRHFAGANVLTF.

The rearrangement uses TRBV10-3 and TRBJ1-2; D is ambiguous. The CDR3 has 11 amino acids. Trimming removed 6 bases from V and 4 bases from J, with 6 bases in between. Germline V gene data show CDR1 as ENHRY and CDR2 as SYGVKD. CDR3 region: CAISSGYGYTF. CDR3 sequence (DNA): TGTGCCATCAGCAGTGGCTATGGCTACACCTTC.

The J gene is TRBJ1-5, the V gene TRBV7-2; D remains ambiguous. V dropped 1 base and J dropped 3 bases, with 4 bases sitting between them. The CDR3 is made up of 13 amino acids. CDR1 SGHTA and CDR2 FQGNSA come from the germline V gene. For the CDR3, the DNA is TGTGCCAGCAGCTTAGGTATCAATCAGCCCCAGCATTTT. This translates into CASSLGINQPQHF. Supplemented by reference TRBV7-2 and TRBJ1-5, the full variable domain reads GAGVSQSPSNKVTEKGKDVELRCDPISGHTALYWYRQSLGQGLEFLIYFQGNSAPDKSGLPSDRFSAERTGGSVSTLTIQRTQQEDSAVYLCASSLGINQPQHFGDGTRLSIL.

This chain's CDR3 is CASSRAVPNTGELFF. As DNA, the CDR3 is TGTGCCAGTAGTAGGGCAGTACCGAACACCGGGGAGCTGTTTTTT. This chain links TRBV19 with TRBJ2-2, with D unclear. V gave up 4 bases and J gave up 0 bases, with 9 bases separating them. The germline V gene has CDR1 LNHDA and CDR2 SQIVND (reference sequence). The CDR3 extends over 15 amino acids. Full variable domain (rest looked up from reference TRBV19 and TRBJ2-2): DGGITQSPKYLFRKEGQNVTLSCEQNLNHDAMYWYRQDPGQGLRLIYYSQIVNDFQKGDIAEGYSVSREKKESFPLTVTSAQKNPTAFYLCASSRAVPNTGELFFGEGSRLTVL.

V and J are TRBV4-1 and TRBJ1-2, with TRBD1 as a possible D gene (5 bases). The CDR3 length is 15 residues. V shed 3 bases and J shed 0 bases, with 11 bases lying between them. Germline V lookup: CDR1 MGHRA, CDR2 YSYEKL. The CDR3 loop reads CASSQDTFTNYGYTF. In DNA form, the CDR3 reads TGCGCCAGCAGCCAGGACACTTTTACTAACTATGGCTACACCTTC.

The genes are TRBV29-1 and TRBJ1-2, with D hard to call. Germline-derived CDR1 and CDR2 are SQVTM and ANQGSEA. The CDR3 spans 13 residues. V gave up 1 base and J gave up 8 bases, with 14 bases separating them. Here the CDR3 reads CSVEVTLEGGYTF. The DNA of the CDR3 is TGCAGCGTTGAAGTGACCCTTGAGGGAGGCTACACCTTC. The whole variable domain, remainder taken from reference TRBV29-1 and TRBJ1-2, is SAVISQKPSRDICQRGTSLTIQCQVDSQVTMMFWYRQQPGQSLTLIATANQGSEATYESGFVIDKFPISRPNLTFSTLTVSNMSPEDSSIYLCSVEVTLEGGYTFGSGTRLTVV.